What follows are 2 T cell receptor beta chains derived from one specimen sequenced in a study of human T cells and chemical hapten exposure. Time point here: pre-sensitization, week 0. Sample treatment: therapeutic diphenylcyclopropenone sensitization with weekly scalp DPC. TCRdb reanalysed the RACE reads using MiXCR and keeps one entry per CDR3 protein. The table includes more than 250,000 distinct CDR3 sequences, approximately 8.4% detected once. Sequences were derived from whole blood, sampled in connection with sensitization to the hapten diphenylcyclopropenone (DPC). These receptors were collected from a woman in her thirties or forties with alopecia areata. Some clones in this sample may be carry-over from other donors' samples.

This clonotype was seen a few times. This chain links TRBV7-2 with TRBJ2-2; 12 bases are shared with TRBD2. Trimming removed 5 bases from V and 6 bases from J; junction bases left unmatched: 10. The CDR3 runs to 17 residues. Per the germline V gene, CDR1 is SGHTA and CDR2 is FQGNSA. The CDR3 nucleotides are TGTGCCAGCAGCCCTAGCGGGAGGGCCGTTGGGGCCGGGGAGCTGTTTTTT. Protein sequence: CASSPSGRAVGAGELFF.

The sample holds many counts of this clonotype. The CDR3 DNA sequence: TGTGCCAGCACCAGAACAGGGGCGGCTGAGACCCAGTACTTC. Protein product: CASTRTGAAETQYF. J is TRBJ2-5 and V is TRBV9; 7 bases map to TRBD1. The CDR3 totals 14 residues. Unmatched junction bases numbered 10, after V lost 6 bases and J lost 5 bases. Germline V gene lookup returns CDR1 SGDLS and CDR2 YYNGEE.